This T cell receptor (beta chain) was obtained from a study of identical twins. cDNA carried unique molecular identifiers, and a universal primer site was added by template switching. TCRdb redid the calling of the 5' RACE reads with MiXCR, one entry per CDR3 protein. This sample has roughly 230,000 distinct CDR3 sequences, with around 8.8% found just once. Trimming pared 0 bases from V and 2 bases from J, leaving 6 bases between. The CDR3 runs to 15 residues. Germline V gene data show CDR1 as SGDLS and CDR2 as YYNGEE. Only healthy Caucasians were included as donors. A further study also used this sample, focusing on yellow fever vaccine responses in identical twins.

The TCR comes from a woman between 18 and 29 years old in good health. The sequencing sample was made of CD8+ T cells sorted from blood. The chain employs TRBV9 and TRBJ2-6; possible D gene TRBD2, 6 bases. The CDR3 is CASSVAGAGANVLTF. CDR3 DNA sequence: TGTGCCAGCAGCGTAGCGGGGGCTGGGGCCAACGTCCTGACTTTC.